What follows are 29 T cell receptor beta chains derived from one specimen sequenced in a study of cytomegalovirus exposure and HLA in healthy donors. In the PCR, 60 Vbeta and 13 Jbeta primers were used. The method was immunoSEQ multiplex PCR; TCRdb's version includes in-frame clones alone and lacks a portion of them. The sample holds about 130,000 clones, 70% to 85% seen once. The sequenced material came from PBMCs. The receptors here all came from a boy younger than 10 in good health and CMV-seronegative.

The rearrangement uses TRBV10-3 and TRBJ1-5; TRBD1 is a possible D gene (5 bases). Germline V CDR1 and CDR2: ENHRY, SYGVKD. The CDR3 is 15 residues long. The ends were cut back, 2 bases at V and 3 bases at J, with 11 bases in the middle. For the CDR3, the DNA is TGTGCCATCAGTGAGGGGGGGGGAATCAATCAGCCCCAGCATTTT. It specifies CAISEGGGINQPQHF.

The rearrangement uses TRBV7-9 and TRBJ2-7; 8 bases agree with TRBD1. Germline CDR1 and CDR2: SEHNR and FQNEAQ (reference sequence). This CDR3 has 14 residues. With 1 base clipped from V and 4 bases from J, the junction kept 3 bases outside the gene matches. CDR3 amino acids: CASSLVNRGYEQYF. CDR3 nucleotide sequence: TGTGCCAGCAGCTTAGTGAACAGGGGGTACGAGCAGTACTTC.

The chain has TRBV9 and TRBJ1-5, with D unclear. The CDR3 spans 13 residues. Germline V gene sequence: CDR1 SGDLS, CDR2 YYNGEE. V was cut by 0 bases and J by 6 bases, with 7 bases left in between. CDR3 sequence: CASSVDGSQPQHF. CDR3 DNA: TGTGCCAGCAGCGTAGATGGGAGTCAGCCCCAGCATTTT.

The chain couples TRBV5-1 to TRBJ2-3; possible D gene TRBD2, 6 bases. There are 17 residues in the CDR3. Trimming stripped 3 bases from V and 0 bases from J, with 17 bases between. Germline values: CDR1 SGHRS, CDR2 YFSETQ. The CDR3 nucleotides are TGCGCCAGCAGCTGGAGGGCTGGGGTCACTAGCACAGATACGCAGTATTTT. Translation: CASSWRAGVTSTDTQYF.

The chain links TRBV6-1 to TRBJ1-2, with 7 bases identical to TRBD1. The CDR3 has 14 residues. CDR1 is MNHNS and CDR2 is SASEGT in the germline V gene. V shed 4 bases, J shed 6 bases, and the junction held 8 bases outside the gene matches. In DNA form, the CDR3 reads TGTGCCAGCAGTGCCTCTCCCAGGGGGGATGGCTACACCTTC. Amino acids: CASSASPRGDGYTF.

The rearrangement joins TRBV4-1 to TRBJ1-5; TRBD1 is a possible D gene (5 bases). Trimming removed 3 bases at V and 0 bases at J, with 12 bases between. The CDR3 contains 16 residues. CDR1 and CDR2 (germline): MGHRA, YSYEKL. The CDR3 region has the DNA TGCGCCAGCAGCCAGGTCGTGCAGGGTAGCAATCAGCCCCAGCATTTT. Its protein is CASSQVVQGSNQPQHF.

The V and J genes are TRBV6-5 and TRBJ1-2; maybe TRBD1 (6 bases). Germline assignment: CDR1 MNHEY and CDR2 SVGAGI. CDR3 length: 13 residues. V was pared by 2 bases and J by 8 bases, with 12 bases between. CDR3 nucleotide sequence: TGTGCCAGCAGTTACGCAGGGGCTCGGGGCTACACCTTC. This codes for CASSYAGARGYTF.

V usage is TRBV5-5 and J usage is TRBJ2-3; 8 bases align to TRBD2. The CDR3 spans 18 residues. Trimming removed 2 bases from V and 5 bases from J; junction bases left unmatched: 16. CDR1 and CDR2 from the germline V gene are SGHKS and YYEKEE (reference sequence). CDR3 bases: TGTGCCAGCAGCTTAGCCCCTCAGCGGGAGAACCCCGTAGATACGCAGTATTTT. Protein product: CASSLAPQRENPVDTQYF.

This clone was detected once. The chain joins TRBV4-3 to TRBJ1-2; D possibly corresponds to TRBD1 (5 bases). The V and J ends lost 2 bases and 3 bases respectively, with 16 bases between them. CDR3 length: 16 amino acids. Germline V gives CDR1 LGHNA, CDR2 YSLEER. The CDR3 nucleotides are TGCGCCAGCAGCCAATACACCCGGGGGAGATACTATGGCTACACCTTC. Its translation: CASSQYTRGRYYGYTF.

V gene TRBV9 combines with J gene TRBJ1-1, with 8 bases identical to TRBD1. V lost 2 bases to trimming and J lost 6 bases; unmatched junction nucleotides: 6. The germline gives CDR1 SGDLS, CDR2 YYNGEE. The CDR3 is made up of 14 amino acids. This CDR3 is CASSVTGAWAEAFF. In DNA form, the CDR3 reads TGTGCCAGCAGCGTGACAGGGGCATGGGCTGAAGCTTTCTTT.

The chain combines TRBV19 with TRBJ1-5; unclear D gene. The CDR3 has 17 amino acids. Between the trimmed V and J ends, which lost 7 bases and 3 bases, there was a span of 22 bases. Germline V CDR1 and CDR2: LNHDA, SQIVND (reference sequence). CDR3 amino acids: CASTTYAPTRVNQPQHF. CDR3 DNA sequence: TGTGCCAGTACTACATACGCCCCGACGAGGGTCAATCAGCCCCAGCATTTT.

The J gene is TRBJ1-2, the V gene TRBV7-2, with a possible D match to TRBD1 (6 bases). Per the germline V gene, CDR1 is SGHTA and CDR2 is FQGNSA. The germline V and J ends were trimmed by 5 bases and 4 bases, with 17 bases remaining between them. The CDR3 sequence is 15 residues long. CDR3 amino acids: CASSPSPGHIYGYTF. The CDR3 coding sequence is TGTGCCAGCAGCCCCAGCCCGGGACACATCTATGGCTACACCTTC.

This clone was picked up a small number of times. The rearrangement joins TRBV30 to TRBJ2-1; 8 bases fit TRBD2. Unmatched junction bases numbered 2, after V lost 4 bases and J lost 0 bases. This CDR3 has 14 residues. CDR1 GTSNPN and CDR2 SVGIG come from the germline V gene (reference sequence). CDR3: CAWTSGSSYNEQFF. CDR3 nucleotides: TGTGCCTGGACCAGCGGGAGCTCCTACAATGAGCAGTTCTTC.

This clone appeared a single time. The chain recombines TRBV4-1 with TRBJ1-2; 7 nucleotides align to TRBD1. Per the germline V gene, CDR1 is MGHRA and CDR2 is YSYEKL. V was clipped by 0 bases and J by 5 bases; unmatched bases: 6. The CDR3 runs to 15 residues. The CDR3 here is CASSQERGQNYGYTF. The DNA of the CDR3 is TGCGCCAGCAGCCAAGAAAGGGGGCAGAATTATGGCTACACCTTC.

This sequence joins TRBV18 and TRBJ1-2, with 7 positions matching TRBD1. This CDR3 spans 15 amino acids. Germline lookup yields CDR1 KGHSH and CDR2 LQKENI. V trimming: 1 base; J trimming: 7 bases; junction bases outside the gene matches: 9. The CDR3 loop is CASSPLERGPIGYTF. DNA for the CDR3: TGTGCCAGCTCACCACTAGAGAGGGGGCCGATTGGCTACACCTTC. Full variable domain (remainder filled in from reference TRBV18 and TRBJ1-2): NAGVMQNPRHLVRRRGQEARLRCSPMKGHSHVYWYRQLPEEGLKFMVYLQKENIIDESGMPKERFSAEFPKEGPSILRIQQVVRGDSAAYFCASSPLERGPIGYTFGSGTRLTVV.

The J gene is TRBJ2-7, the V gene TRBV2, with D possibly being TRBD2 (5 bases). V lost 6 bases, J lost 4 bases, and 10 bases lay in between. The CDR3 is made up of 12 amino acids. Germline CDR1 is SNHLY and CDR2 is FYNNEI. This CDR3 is CASRPEGYEQYF. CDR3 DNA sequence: TGTGCCAGCAGGCCTGAGGGTTACGAGCAGTACTTC.

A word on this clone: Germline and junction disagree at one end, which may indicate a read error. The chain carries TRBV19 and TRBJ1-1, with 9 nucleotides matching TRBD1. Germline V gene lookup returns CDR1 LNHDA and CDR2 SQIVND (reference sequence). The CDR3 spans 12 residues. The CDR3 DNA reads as TGTGCCAGTAGTATTGACAGGGGGGAAGCTTCCTTT. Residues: CASSIDRGEASF. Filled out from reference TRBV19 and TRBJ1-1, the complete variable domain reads DGGITQSPKYLFRKEGQNVTLSCEQNLNHDAMYWYRQDPGQGLRLIYYSQIVNDFQKGDIAEGYSVSREKKESFPLTVTSAQKNPTAFYLCASSIDRGEASFGQGTRLTVV.

The DNA for the CDR3 is TGTGCCTGGAGTGGGAGGCAATCGAACACTGAAGCTTTCTTT. Encoded protein: CAWSGRQSNTEAFF. This chain joins TRBV30 and TRBJ1-1, with D unresolved. The CDR3 spans 14 residues. From germline, CDR1 is GTSNPN and CDR2 SVGIG (reference sequence). Trimming left V 1 base short and J 1 base short, with 10 bases between.

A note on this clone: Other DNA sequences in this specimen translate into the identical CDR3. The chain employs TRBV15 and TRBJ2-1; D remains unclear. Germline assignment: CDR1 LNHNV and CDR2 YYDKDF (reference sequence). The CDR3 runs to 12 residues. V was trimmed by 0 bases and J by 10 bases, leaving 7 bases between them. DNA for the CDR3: TGTGCCACCAGCAGAGAAAGCCGCGAGCAGTTCTTC. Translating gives CATSRESREQFF.

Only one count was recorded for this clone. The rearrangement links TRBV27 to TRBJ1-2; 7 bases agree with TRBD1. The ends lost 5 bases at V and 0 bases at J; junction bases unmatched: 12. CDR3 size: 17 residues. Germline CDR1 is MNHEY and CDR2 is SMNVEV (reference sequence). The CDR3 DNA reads TGTGCCAGCAGTCCGGGGACAGAGACGTTTTCTAACTATGGCTACACCTTC. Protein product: CASSPGTETFSNYGYTF.

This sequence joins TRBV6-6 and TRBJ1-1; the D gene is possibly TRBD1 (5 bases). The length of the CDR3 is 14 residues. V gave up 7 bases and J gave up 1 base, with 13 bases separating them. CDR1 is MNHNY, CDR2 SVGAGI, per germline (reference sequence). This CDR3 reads CASTRGRGNTEAFF. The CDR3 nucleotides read TGTGCCAGCACCCGAGGTAGGGGGAACACTGAAGCTTTCTTT.

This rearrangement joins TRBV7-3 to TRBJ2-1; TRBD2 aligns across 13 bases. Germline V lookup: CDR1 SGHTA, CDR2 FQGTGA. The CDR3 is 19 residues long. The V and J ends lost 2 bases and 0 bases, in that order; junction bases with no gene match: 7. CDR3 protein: CASSLSGTSGTSSYNEQFF. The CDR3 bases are TGTGCCAGCAGCTTATCCGGGACTAGCGGGACGAGCTCCTACAATGAGCAGTTCTTC.

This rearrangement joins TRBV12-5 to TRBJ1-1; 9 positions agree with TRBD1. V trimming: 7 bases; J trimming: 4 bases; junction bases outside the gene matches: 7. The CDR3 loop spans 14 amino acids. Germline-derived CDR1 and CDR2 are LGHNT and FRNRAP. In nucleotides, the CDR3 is TGTGCTAGTGACTGGGGGGACAGGGCCACTGAAGCTTTCTTT. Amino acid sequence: CASDWGDRATEAFF.

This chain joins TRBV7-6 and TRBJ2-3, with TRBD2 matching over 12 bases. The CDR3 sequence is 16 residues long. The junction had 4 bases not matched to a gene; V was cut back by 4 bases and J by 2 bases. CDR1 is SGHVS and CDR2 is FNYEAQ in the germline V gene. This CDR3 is CASSYLAGGLTDTQYF. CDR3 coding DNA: TGTGCCAGCAGCTACCTAGCGGGAGGGCTCACAGATACGCAGTATTTT.

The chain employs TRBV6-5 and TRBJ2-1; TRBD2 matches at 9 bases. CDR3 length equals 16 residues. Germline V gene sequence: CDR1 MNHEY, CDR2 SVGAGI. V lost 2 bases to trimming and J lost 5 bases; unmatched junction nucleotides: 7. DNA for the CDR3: TGTGCCAGCAGTTACGTGGGACTAGCCCAGGACAATGAGCAGTTCTTC. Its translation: CASSYVGLAQDNEQFF.

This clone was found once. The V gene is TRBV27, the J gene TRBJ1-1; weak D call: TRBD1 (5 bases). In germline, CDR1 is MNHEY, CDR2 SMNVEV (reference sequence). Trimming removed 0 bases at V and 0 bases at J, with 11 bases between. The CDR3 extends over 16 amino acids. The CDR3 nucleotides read TGTGCCAGCAGTTTATCCGGATTAGGGGTGAACACTGAAGCTTTCTTT. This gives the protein CASSLSGLGVNTEAFF.

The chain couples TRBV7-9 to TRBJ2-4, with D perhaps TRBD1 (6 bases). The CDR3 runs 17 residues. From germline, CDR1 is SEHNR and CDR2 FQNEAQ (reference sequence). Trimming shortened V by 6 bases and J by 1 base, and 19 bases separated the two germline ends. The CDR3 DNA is TGTGCCAGCAGTCCCATCGGTGCAGGGGAGGCCAAAAACATTCAGTACTTC. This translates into CASSPIGAGEAKNIQYF.

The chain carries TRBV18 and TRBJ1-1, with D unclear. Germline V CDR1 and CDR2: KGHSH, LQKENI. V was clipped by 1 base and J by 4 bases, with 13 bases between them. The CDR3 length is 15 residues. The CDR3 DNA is TGTGCCAGCTCACCACGGGAACGCGGAGGCACTGAAGCTTTCTTT. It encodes CASSPRERGGTEAFF.

The CDR3 DNA reads as TGCGCCAGCAGCCAAGATTTCTGGGCGGGCTACGAGCAGTACTTC. It is translated as CASSQDFWAGYEQYF. This chain uses TRBV4-3 with TRBJ2-7, with D possibly matching TRBD2 (5 bases). V was pared by 0 bases and J by 3 bases, with 12 bases between. The CDR3 has 15 amino acids. CDR1 and CDR2 from the germline V gene are LGHNA and YSLEER.